These 10 T cell receptor beta chains originate from one sample sequenced in a study of beta chain features in type 1 diabetes. Of the isolated RNA, all was reverse transcribed, and so the sequenced material was expressed TCRB transcripts. Sequencing used immunoSEQ multiplex PCR; TCRdb keeps in-frame clones, though not all of them. The sample carries tens of thousands of clones, roughly 34% recorded once. The specimen sequenced was stem cell memory CD4+ T cells from blood. The source is a woman younger than 35 in good health.

This clone was observed a few times. This sequence joins TRBV11-2 and TRBJ1-2, with TRBD1 matching over 7 bases. CDR1 and CDR2 from the germline V gene are SGHAT and FQNNGV. CDR3 length equals 14 residues. Trimming took 7 bases from V and 4 from J; bases not matched to a gene: 9. The CDR3 bases are TGTGCCAGCACCCCGTGGGGGGACAGCTATGGCTACACCTTC. This encodes CASTPWGDSYGYTF.

The chain uses TRBV30 and TRBJ2-3; 9 bases align to TRBD1. Germline CDR1 is GTSNPN and CDR2 is SVGIG (reference sequence). Germline trimming cut 5 bases from V and 3 bases from J; bases unmatched to any gene: 6. The CDR3 runs 14 residues. The CDR3 sequence: CAWVTGTGTDTQYF. CDR3 nucleotide sequence: TGTGCCTGGGTTACCGGGACAGGGACAGATACGCAGTATTTT.

The V and J genes are TRBV7-9 and TRBJ2-5; possibly TRBD2 for D (6 bases). Germline V gene data show CDR1 as SEHNR and CDR2 as FQNEAQ (reference sequence). The CDR3 consists of 15 residues. V was cut by 2 bases and J by 3 bases, with 13 bases left in between. CDR3 protein: CASSLSGGKEETQYF. CDR3 bases: TGTGCCAGCAGCTTAAGTGGGGGGAAGGAAGAGACCCAGTACTTC.

The rearrangement joins TRBV7-9 to TRBJ1-1; D not certain. V was cut by 1 base and J by 10 bases, with 10 bases left in between. This CDR3 has 12 amino acids. Germline V gene data show CDR1 as SEHNR and CDR2 as FQNEAQ (reference sequence). In nucleotides, the CDR3 is TGTGCCAGCAGCTTAGATGAGGCCAGAGCTTTCTTT. It specifies CASSLDEARAFF. The full variable domain, rest sourced from reference TRBV7-9 and TRBJ1-1, is DTGVSQNPRHKITKRGQNVTFRCDPISEHNRLYWYRQTLGQGPEFLTYFQNEAQLEKSRLLSDRFSAERPKGSFSTLEIQRTEQGDSAMYLCASSLDEARAFFGQGTRLTVV.

This clone was seen only a few times. This chain uses TRBV5-1 with TRBJ2-1, with TRBD2 identical over 10 bases. This CDR3 region has 16 residues. The V gene end was trimmed by 1 base and the J gene end by 7 bases; junction bases not matched to a gene: 8. The germline V gene has CDR1 SGHRS and CDR2 YFSETQ. CDR3: CASSLRLAGELNEQFF. The CDR3 nucleotides read TGCGCCAGCAGCTTGCGGCTAGCGGGAGAACTTAATGAGCAGTTCTTC.

This chain links TRBV7-9 with TRBJ2-4, with 7 bases fitting TRBD2. Germline CDR1 reads SEHNR; CDR2 reads FQNEAQ (reference sequence). The CDR3 is 15 residues long. The V and J ends lost 4 bases and 3 bases, in that order; junction bases with no gene match: 6. The CDR3 loop reads CASSSPVAGKNIQYF. CDR3 nucleotides: TGTGCCAGCAGCTCCCCAGTAGCGGGCAAAAACATTCAGTACTTC.

The genes are TRBV6-1 and TRBJ1-2; D is perhaps TRBD1 (6 bases). The CDR3 runs 14 residues. V dropped 4 bases and J dropped 4 bases, with 13 bases sitting between them. Looked up from germline, CDR1 is MNHNS and CDR2 is SASEGT. CDR3 sequence reads: CASSGYRVGYGYTF. The CDR3 DNA follows: TGTGCCAGCAGTGGCTACAGGGTCGGCTATGGCTACACCTTC.

At least ten counts were recorded for this clone. CDR3 sequence (DNA): TGCGCCAGCAGGGGAGGACACTATGGCTACACCTTC. Its translation is CASRGGHYGYTF. The chain carries TRBV23-1 and TRBJ1-2; D is uncertain. TRBV23-1 is placed among ORFs of uncertain function. This CDR3 comprises 12 residues. V was clipped by 6 bases and J by 3 bases, with 8 bases between them.

This sequence joins TRBV25-1 and TRBJ1-2, with D possibly matching TRBD1 (5 bases). The V end was cut by 5 bases, the J end by 3 bases, with 13 bases between. There are 14 residues in the CDR3. CDR1 and CDR2 from the germline V gene are MGHDK and SYGVNS. The CDR3 here is CASSLAGVHYGYTF. CDR3 in DNA: TGTGCCAGCAGTTTGGCGGGGGTACACTATGGCTACACCTTC.

The J gene is TRBJ1-1, the V gene TRBV13, with a possible D match to TRBD1 (6 bases). V lost 6 bases and J lost 6, with 17 bases in between. Germline-derived CDR1 and CDR2 are PRHDT and FYEKMQ (reference sequence). The CDR3 covers 14 residues. CDR3 bases: TGTGCCAGCAGTTACACAGGGCCAATATCTGAAGCTTTCTTT. Encoded protein: CASSYTGPISEAFF.